What follows is one T cell receptor beta chain and its context. Profiled with immunoSEQ multiplex PCR; TCRdb holds only in-frame clones, not every one. There are about 95,000 clones in the sample; less than 90% occur only once, and approximately 14% lies in the top ten. The CDR3 runs to 17 residues. The germline CDR1 and CDR2 sequences are LNHDA and SQIVND (reference sequence). J gave up 4 bases and V 6 bases, and 10 bases lay outside the gene matches. This sample stems from a study of control samples from healthy donors and cancer patients. The rearrangement uses TRBV19 and TRBJ1-5, with 12 bases fitting TRBD1. The sequence was collected from a woman between 70 and 85 years old in good health. Sequenced: blood. The CDR3 sequence: CASRDRDRGPLNQPQHF. DNA of the CDR3: TGTGCCAGTAGAGACCGGGACAGGGGGCCCCTAAATCAGCCCCAGCATTTT. The entire variable domain, with the rest obtained from reference TRBV19 and TRBJ1-5, is as follows: DGGITQSPKYLFRKEGQNVTLSCEQNLNHDAMYWYRQDPGQGLRLIYYSQIVNDFQKGDIAEGYSVSREKKESFPLTVTSAQKNPTAFYLCASRDRDRGPLNQPQHFGDGTRLSIL.